Listed below are T cell receptor beta chains from one sample, sequenced in a study of siplizumab effects on memory and regulatory T cells. Measured with immunoSEQ multiplex PCR; TCRdb has only the in-frame clones, and not every one. The sample has tens of thousands of clones; approximately 84% are singletons. The specimen was naive CD8+ T cells sorted from blood. All receptors come from a human donor in good health. Each CDR3 is given with its conserved first and last residue. The D gene is left open where the match is weak. Rows may omit the clone size; those that give it use once, few, many or a size class.

V gene: TRBV7-9
D gene: .
clone size: .
J gene: TRBJ2-3
CDR3 protein: CASSFGGGTGEVADTQYF
CDR3 DNA: TGTGCCAGCAGCTTTGGCGGAGGCACAGGGGAGGTTGCGGATACGCAGTATTTT

V gene: TRBV18
D gene: .
clone size: .
J gene: TRBJ2-7
CDR3 protein: CASSPPTATYEQYF
CDR3 DNA: TGTGCCAGCTCACCACCGACAGCTACCTACGAGCAGTACTTC

V gene: TRBV6-1
D gene: .
clone size: .
J gene: TRBJ2-1
CDR3 protein: CASSDTGLLSYNEQFF
CDR3 DNA: TGTGCCAGCAGTGACACAGGCCTCCTTTCCTACAATGAGCAGTTCTTC

V gene: TRBV16
D gene: TRBD1
clone size: .
J gene: TRBJ1-2
CDR3 protein: CASSLLGQGEGYTF
CDR3 DNA: TGTGCCAGCAGCCTCTTGGGACAGGGGGAAGGCTACACCTTC

V gene: TRBV5-1
D gene: .
clone size: .
J gene: TRBJ1-1
CDR3 protein: CASSLTGFTEAFF
CDR3 DNA: TGCGCCAGCAGCTTGACAGGGTTCACTGAAGCTTTCTTT

V gene: TRBV6-6
D gene: .
clone size: .
J gene: TRBJ1-2
CDR3 protein: CASSPGFRDYGYTF
CDR3 DNA: TGTGCCAGCAGCCCAGGGTTCCGAGACTATGGCTACACCTTC

V gene: TRBV7-2
D gene: TRBD2
clone size: .
J gene: TRBJ2-5
CDR3 protein: CASSLILYGTSGQETQYF
CDR3 DNA: TGTGCCAGCAGCTTAATTTTGTATGGGACTAGCGGGCAAGAGACCCAGTACTTC

V gene: TRBV9
D gene: .
clone size: .
J gene: TRBJ1-1
CDR3 protein: CASSVGRVNTEAFF
CDR3 DNA: TGTGCCAGCAGCGTTGGACGGGTCAACACTGAAGCTTTCTTT

V gene: TRBV4-1
D gene: .
clone size: .
J gene: TRBJ2-7
CDR3 protein: CASSQDNIESYEQYF
CDR3 DNA: TGCGCCAGCAGCCAAGATAATATCGAGTCCTACGAGCAGTACTTC

V gene: TRBV27
D gene: TRBD1
clone size: .
J gene: TRBJ2-5
CDR3 protein: CASSGQGRETQYF
CDR3 DNA: TGTGCCAGCAGTGGACAGGGGCGCGAGACCCAGTACTTC

V gene: TRBV2
D gene: .
clone size: .
J gene: TRBJ2-2
CDR3 protein: CASSWGYTGELFF
CDR3 DNA: TGTGCCAGCAGTTGGGGTTACACCGGGGAGCTGTTTTTT

V gene: TRBV7-8
D gene: TRBD1
clone size: .
J gene: TRBJ2-3
CDR3 protein: CASSLAHTGQKTDTQYF
CDR3 DNA: TGTGCCAGCAGCTTAGCACACACGGGACAGAAAACAGATACGCAGTATTTT

V gene: TRBV7-3
D gene: .
clone size: few
J gene: TRBJ1-1
CDR3 protein: CASSLTVRTEAFF
CDR3 DNA: TGTGCCAGCAGCTTAACGGTACGCACTGAAGCTTTCTTT

V gene: TRBV7-9
D gene: TRBD1
clone size: .
J gene: TRBJ1-1
CDR3 protein: CASSADRGRMNTEAFF
CDR3 DNA: TGTGCCAGCAGCGCCGACAGGGGGAGAATGAACACTGAAGCTTTCTTT

V gene: TRBV7-3
D gene: TRBD1
clone size: once
J gene: TRBJ1-1
CDR3 protein: CASSLGQGADEAFF
CDR3 DNA: TGTGCCAGCAGCTTAGGCCAGGGGGCCGATGAAGCTTTCTTT

V gene: TRBV25-1
D gene: .
clone size: .
J gene: TRBJ2-7
CDR3 protein: CASSPGTNEQYF
CDR3 DNA: TGTGCCAGCAGCCCTGGGACAAACGAGCAGTACTTC

V gene: TRBV7-3
D gene: TRBD2
clone size: .
J gene: TRBJ2-2
CDR3 protein: CASSLRRLAGAVLTGELFF
CDR3 DNA: TGTGCCAGCAGCTTGAGGCGGCTAGCGGGAGCGGTTTTGACCGGGGAGCTGTTTTTT

V gene: TRBV29-1
D gene: .
clone size: .
J gene: TRBJ2-7
CDR3 protein: CSVVGVGYEQYF
CDR3 DNA: TGCAGCGTTGTAGGGGTAGGGTACGAGCAGTACTTC

V gene: TRBV6-5
D gene: TRBD2
clone size: .
J gene: TRBJ2-3
CDR3 protein: CASSALAGVTDTQYF
CDR3 DNA: TGTGCCAGCAGTGCTCTAGCGGGAGTCACAGATACGCAGTATTTT

V gene: TRBV14
D gene: .
clone size: once
J gene: TRBJ1-2
CDR3 protein: CASSQDWHPNYGYTF
CDR3 DNA: TGTGCCAGCAGCCAAGATTGGCATCCTAACTATGGCTACACCTTC

V gene: TRBV5-8
D gene: .
clone size: .
J gene: TRBJ2-5
CDR3 protein: CASSPTQGRETQYF
CDR3 DNA: TGTGCCAGCAGCCCGACTCAGGGGAGAGAGACCCAGTACTTC

V gene: TRBV27
D gene: .
clone size: .
J gene: TRBJ1-5
CDR3 protein: CASSGTGGQPQHF
CDR3 DNA: TGTGCCAGCTCTGGGACCGGGGGTCAGCCCCAGCATTTT

V gene: TRBV9
D gene: TRBD2
clone size: .
J gene: TRBJ2-1
CDR3 protein: CASSVEGGPGRRENEQFF
CDR3 DNA: TGTGCCAGCAGCGTGGAGGGAGGGCCTGGCCGAAGAGAGAATGAGCAGTTCTTC

V gene: TRBV6-5
D gene: .
clone size: .
J gene: TRBJ2-7
CDR3 protein: CASSPGAPSSYEQYF
CDR3 DNA: TGTGCCAGCAGTCCCGGGGCTCCAAGCTCCTACGAGCAGTACTTC

V gene: TRBV29-1
D gene: .
clone size: .
J gene: TRBJ2-1
CDR3 protein: CSTGGSLDEQFF
CDR3 DNA: TGCAGCACCGGAGGTTCACTCGATGAGCAGTTCTTC

V gene: TRBV7-9
D gene: TRBD1
clone size: .
J gene: TRBJ2-3
CDR3 protein: CASSWGQGASTDTQYF
CDR3 DNA: TGTGCCAGCAGCTGGGGACAGGGGGCGAGCACAGATACGCAGTATTTT

V gene: TRBV5-4
D gene: .
clone size: .
J gene: TRBJ2-7
CDR3 protein: CASSGDTYEQYF
CDR3 DNA: TGTGCCAGCAGCGGAGATACCTACGAGCAGTACTTC

V gene: TRBV28
D gene: TRBD1
clone size: .
J gene: TRBJ2-5
CDR3 protein: CASSFLEGAKETQYF
CDR3 DNA: TGTGCCAGCAGTTTCCTCGAGGGGGCGAAAGAGACCCAGTACTTC

V gene: TRBV12-5
D gene: TRBD1
clone size: once
J gene: TRBJ2-7
CDR3 protein: CASGSGTGSYEQYF
CDR3 DNA: TGTGCTAGTGGTTCTGGGACAGGGTCCTACGAGCAGTACTTC

V gene: TRBV4-1
D gene: TRBD2
clone size: .
J gene: TRBJ2-7
CDR3 protein: CASSQGGGLYEQYF
CDR3 DNA: TGCGCCAGCAGCCAAGGGGGGGGTCTCTACGAGCAGTACTTC

V gene: TRBV6-4
D gene: .
clone size: .
J gene: TRBJ1-1
CDR3 protein: CATRKEMNTEAFF
CDR3 DNA: TGTGCCACGAGAAAGGAGATGAACACTGAAGCTTTCTTT

V gene: TRBV19
D gene: TRBD2
clone size: .
J gene: TRBJ2-1
CDR3 protein: CASSMGTSGAYNEQFF
CDR3 DNA: TGTGCCAGTAGTATGGGGACTAGCGGGGCTTACAATGAGCAGTTCTTC

V gene: TRBV5-6
D gene: TRBD1
clone size: .
J gene: TRBJ1-2
CDR3 protein: CASRGAGGFGYTF
CDR3 DNA: TGTGCCAGCAGGGGAGCAGGGGGTTTTGGCTACACCTTC

V gene: TRBV7-9
D gene: TRBD1
clone size: .
J gene: TRBJ2-1
CDR3 protein: CASLSPDRRFNEQFF
CDR3 DNA: TGTGCCAGCCTCAGTCCGGACAGGCGTTTCAATGAGCAGTTCTTC

V gene: TRBV11-3
D gene: TRBD1
clone size: .
J gene: TRBJ2-7
CDR3 protein: CASSQDRAHYEQYF
CDR3 DNA: TGTGCCAGCAGCCAAGACAGGGCCCACTACGAGCAGTACTTC

V gene: TRBV27
D gene: .
clone size: .
J gene: TRBJ2-1
CDR3 protein: CASSSRGGHEQFF
CDR3 DNA: TGTGCCAGCTCCTCTAGGGGGGGCCATGAGCAGTTCTTC

V gene: TRBV27
D gene: .
clone size: .
J gene: TRBJ2-1
CDR3 protein: CASTLGTNNNEQFF
CDR3 DNA: TGTGCCAGCACCCTAGGGACAAATAACAATGAGCAGTTCTTC

V gene: TRBV19
D gene: .
clone size: few
J gene: TRBJ2-7
CDR3 protein: CASSQSTYEQYF
CDR3 DNA: TGTGCCAGTAGTCAGAGCACCTACGAGCAGTACTTC

V gene: TRBV14
D gene: .
clone size: .
J gene: TRBJ2-5
CDR3 protein: CASSQAAGSGETQYF
CDR3 DNA: TGTGCCAGCAGCCAAGCTGCGGGATCGGGAGAGACCCAGTACTTC

V gene: TRBV14
D gene: .
clone size: .
J gene: TRBJ1-4
CDR3 protein: CASSQQTGFQEKLFF
CDR3 DNA: TGTGCCAGCAGCCAGCAAACAGGGTTTCAAGAAAAACTGTTTTTT

V gene: TRBV25-1
D gene: TRBD1
clone size: .
J gene: TRBJ1-6
CDR3 protein: CASRDRGGNSPLHF
CDR3 DNA: TGTGCCAGCAGGGACAGGGGTGGGAATTCACCCCTCCACTTT